A selection of T cell receptor beta chains follows, all from one sample in a study of CD8 T cells in ankylosing spondylitis. MiXCR, applied by TCRdb to the 5' RACE reads, yields one record per CDR3 protein. There are some 130,000 distinct CDR3 sequences in the sample; under 20% occur only once, and approximately 33% lies in the top ten. Sequencing input: blood, either unsorted or a sorted T cell fraction (not recorded which). The receptors here all came from a male donor with ankylosing spondylitis. Both conserved end residues are part of each CDR3.

V gene	J gene	CDR3 protein
TRBV9	TRBJ2-1	CASSVGTTTYEQFF
TRBV9	TRBJ2-7	CASSPDRYPYEQYF
TRBV7-9	TRBJ2-1	CASSSRTESSYNEQFF
TRBV11-2	TRBJ2-7	CASSLIYGRPSEQYF
TRBV5-6	TRBJ2-7	CASIHRGGTYEQYF
TRBV5-1	TRBJ2-3	CASSSTGSGTTDTQYF
TRBV7-2	TRBJ1-2	CASSQKDRPNYGYTF
TRBV28	TRBJ2-5	CASSLDLGTGRETQYF
TRBV20-1	TRBJ2-7	CSAKPLSSYEQYF
TRBV12-3/TRBV12-4	TRBJ1-2	CASSTGAIGYTF
TRBV27	TRBJ1-1	CASAGMNTEAFF
TRBV10-3	TRBJ1-2	CAISEGTGDGYTF
TRBV28	TRBJ2-2	CASSLLAPDPGELFF
TRBV27	TRBJ2-1	CASSLPGLSYNEQFF
TRBV2	TRBJ2-1	CASRKALGEQFF
TRBV5-1	TRBJ2-7	CASTLAGNEQYF
TRBV4-1	TRBJ2-2	CASSPRTSGSFGELFF
TRBV20-1	TRBJ1-5	CSAIPGDQPQHF
TRBV7-2	TRBJ2-7	CASSLAWITGRTYEQYF
TRBV7-2	TRBJ2-7	CASSFGLNYEQYF
TRBV21-1	TRBJ2-5	CASSKAKERVQETQYF
TRBV20-1	TRBJ2-7	CSAPGLHEQYF
TRBV15	TRBJ1-2	CATSRDGSDWGYTF
TRBV6-1	TRBJ1-5	CASSPHRGSNQPQHF
TRBV28	TRBJ2-7	CASSPPNSYEQYF
TRBV5-1	TRBJ2-5	CASSWGPGQEETQYF
TRBV29-1	TRBJ2-1	CSVLLDRAHYNEQFF
TRBV7-9	TRBJ2-7	CASSAARGPPAYEQYF
TRBV20-1	TRBJ1-2	CSARGGQVPYGYTF
TRBV9	TRBJ2-5	CASSQLSGWVATETQYF
TRBV18	TRBJ1-5	CASSQGTSRYSNQPQHF
TRBV27	TRBJ2-3	CASSLGLAGGPGTQYF
TRBV7-9	TRBJ2-7	CASSSSGTPYEQYF
TRBV4-3	TRBJ2-7	CASSQDEPGKINEQYF
TRBV27	TRBJ1-1	CASSVRGEGTEAFF
TRBV7-9	TRBJ2-1	CASYWGNEQFF
TRBV7-8	TRBJ1-2	CASRPRGRGNLYGYTF
TRBV28	TRBJ2-7	CASGTGVYEQYF
TRBV24-1	TRBJ2-2	CATSETRLAGPNTGELFF
TRBV11-1	TRBJ2-2	CASSRYRGPGSGELFF
TRBV5-6	TRBJ1-1	CASSSQGNEAFF
TRBV3-1	TRBJ2-4	CASSQETGRVAKNIQYF
TRBV4-2	TRBJ2-3	CASSYPGEADTQYF
TRBV7-9	TRBJ2-2	CASSIQGTGELFF
TRBV6-1	TRBJ2-7	CASSPRLAGLSYEQYF
TRBV2	TRBJ2-2	CASTPGSGPHTGELFF
TRBV9	TRBJ2-7	CASSVGDSFYEQYF
TRBV20-1	TRBJ2-7	CSARDFLGQNYEQYF
TRBV7-9	TRBJ2-1	CASSFSLEGPYNEQFF
TRBV7-2	TRBJ1-5	CASSLVGISNQPQHF
TRBV6-1	TRBJ1-2	CASRAPGQWTGGYTF
TRBV4-1	TRBJ1-3	CASSQDPTRRQGAVGNTIYF
TRBV4-2	TRBJ1-2	CASSPTGGGYGYTF